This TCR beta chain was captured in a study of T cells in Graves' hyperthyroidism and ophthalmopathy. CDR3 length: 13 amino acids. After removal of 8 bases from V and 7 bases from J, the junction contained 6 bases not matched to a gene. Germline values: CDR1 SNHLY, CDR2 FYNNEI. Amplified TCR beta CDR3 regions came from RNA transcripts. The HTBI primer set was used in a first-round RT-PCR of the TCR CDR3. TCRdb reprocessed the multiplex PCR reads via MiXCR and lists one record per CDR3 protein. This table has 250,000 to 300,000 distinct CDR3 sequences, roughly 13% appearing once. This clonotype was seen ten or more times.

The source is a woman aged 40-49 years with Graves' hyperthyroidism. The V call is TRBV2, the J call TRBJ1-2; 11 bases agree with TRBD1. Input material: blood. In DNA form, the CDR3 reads TGTGCCAGCTGGGACAGGGGGTTAGTTGGCTACACCTTC. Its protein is CASWDRGLVGYTF.